This is a list of T cell receptor beta chains from one sample in a study of T-cell reconstitution after alpha-beta-depleted transplantation in children. TCRdb recomputed calls from the PCR reads with MiXCR, one row per CDR3 protein. The sample has hundreds of thousands of distinct CDR3 sequences; around 10% are singletons. The starting material was peripheral blood, obtained 180 days after TCRalphabeta/CD19-depleted stem cell transplant. These receptors all stem from a male patient between 2 and 10 years old who had a stem cell transplant for chronic granulomatous disease, so the T cells may come from the graft donor. The CDR3 runs from the conserved cysteine through the conserved F or W. The D gene is left open where the match is weak. Clone size is not always given. Where it is, it says once, few, many or a class for expanded clones.

d_gene: NA
j_gene: TRBJ2-1
v_gene: TRBV20-1
abundance: many
CDR3nt: TGCAGTGCGGCAACCGGGGGTGCTTACAATGAGCAGTTCTTC
CDR3aa: CSAATGGAYNEQFF

d_gene: NA
j_gene: TRBJ2-5
v_gene: TRBV20-1
abundance: many
CDR3nt: TGCAGTGCTAGAGGGGGGGACTCCCTCGGGGCCCAGTACTTC
CDR3aa: CSARGGDSLGAQYF

d_gene: NA
j_gene: TRBJ2-3
v_gene: TRBV7-9
abundance: many
CDR3nt: TGTGCCAGCAGCTTACATTCGCTGGGAGATACGCAGTATTTT
CDR3aa: CASSLHSLGDTQYF

d_gene: TRBD1
j_gene: TRBJ1-5
v_gene: TRBV2
abundance: many
CDR3nt: TGTGCCAGCAGAGACAGGGGTTTAAGCAATCAGCCCCAGCATTTT
CDR3aa: CASRDRGLSNQPQHF

d_gene: NA
j_gene: TRBJ2-5
v_gene: TRBV7-2
abundance: many
CDR3nt: TGTGCCAGCAGCTTATTGGAAAGACTCGCTCTCCAAGAGACCCAGTACTTC
CDR3aa: CASSLLERLALQETQYF

d_gene: NA
j_gene: TRBJ2-3
v_gene: TRBV3-1
abundance: many
CDR3nt: TGTGCCAGCAGCCAAGATAGCGATCTCGGCACAGATACGCAGTATTTT
CDR3aa: CASSQDSDLGTDTQYF

d_gene: NA
j_gene: TRBJ2-5
v_gene: TRBV28
abundance: many
CDR3nt: TGTGCCAGCAGTTCAGGGACGGCGCAAGAGACCCAGTACTTC
CDR3aa: CASSSGTAQETQYF

d_gene: TRBD2
j_gene: TRBJ2-7
v_gene: TRBV28
abundance: many
CDR3nt: TGTGCCAGCAGTTTTTCCGGCGGGAGGGGAAGCGAGCAGTACTTC
CDR3aa: CASSFSGGRGSEQYF

d_gene: NA
j_gene: TRBJ2-7
v_gene: TRBV28
abundance: many
CDR3nt: TGTGCCAGCAGTTTCAGTTTGTACGGGAACGAGCAGTACTTC
CDR3aa: CASSFSLYGNEQYF

d_gene: NA
j_gene: TRBJ2-7
v_gene: TRBV20-1
abundance: many
CDR3nt: TGCAGTGCTAGGGGAGGTACTAGGGGCTCCTACGAGCAGTACTTC
CDR3aa: CSARGGTRGSYEQYF

d_gene: NA
j_gene: TRBJ2-2
v_gene: TRBV12-3/TRBV12-4
abundance: NA
CDR3nt: TGTGCCAGCAGTTTATTTCCGGGGGCAACGGTAGACACCGGGGAGCTGTTTTTT
CDR3aa: CASSLFPGATVDTGELFF

d_gene: NA
j_gene: TRBJ2-7
v_gene: TRBV29-1
abundance: many
CDR3nt: TGCAGCCCCGGGGAGCGCGAGCAGTACTTC
CDR3aa: CSPGEREQYF

d_gene: NA
j_gene: TRBJ2-3
v_gene: TRBV18
abundance: many
CDR3nt: TGTGCCAGCTCCCTTCAAAGTGCGGTGTTGGGAGATACGCAGTATTTT
CDR3aa: CASSLQSAVLGDTQYF

d_gene: TRBD2
j_gene: TRBJ2-7
v_gene: TRBV28
abundance: many
CDR3nt: TGTGCCAGCAGTAAGACTAGCGGGAGGTTAGGCCTAGCCACCGCCTCCAGCTCCTACGAGCAGTACTTC
CDR3aa: CASSKTSGRLGLATASSSYEQYF

d_gene: TRBD2
j_gene: TRBJ2-1
v_gene: TRBV20-1
abundance: many
CDR3nt: TGCAGTGCTAGAGATCGGGGACTAGCGGGGGGTTCCTACAATGAGCAGTTCTTC
CDR3aa: CSARDRGLAGGSYNEQFF

d_gene: NA
j_gene: TRBJ1-2
v_gene: TRBV29-1
abundance: NA
CDR3nt: TGCAGCCTTGAAGTCACAGGGAACCTCTATGGCTACACCTTC
CDR3aa: CSLEVTGNLYGYTF

d_gene: NA
j_gene: TRBJ2-1
v_gene: TRBV5-1
abundance: many
CDR3nt: TGCGCCAGCAGCCAAGAGATTGCGGGCAATGAGCAGTTCTTC
CDR3aa: CASSQEIAGNEQFF

d_gene: NA
j_gene: TRBJ1-3
v_gene: TRBV5-1
abundance: many
CDR3nt: TGCGCCAGCAAAATTGGACAGCACTCTGGAAACACCATATATTTT
CDR3aa: CASKIGQHSGNTIYF

d_gene: NA
j_gene: TRBJ2-3
v_gene: TRBV5-1
abundance: many
CDR3nt: TGCGCCAGCACACAGGAAGATACGCAGTATTTT
CDR3aa: CASTQEDTQYF

d_gene: NA
j_gene: TRBJ2-7
v_gene: TRBV28
abundance: few
CDR3nt: TGTGCCAGCAGCTACCTCCGGGACGGGTCCTACGAGCAGTACTTC
CDR3aa: CASSYLRDGSYEQYF

d_gene: TRBD2
j_gene: TRBJ2-3
v_gene: TRBV30
abundance: many
CDR3nt: TGTGCCTGGAGTGCGGCGGGAGCCACAGATACGCAGTATTTT
CDR3aa: CAWSAAGATDTQYF

d_gene: NA
j_gene: TRBJ2-2
v_gene: TRBV9
abundance: many
CDR3nt: TGTGCCAGCAGCCCCGGTCGGGGGGAGCTGTTTTTT
CDR3aa: CASSPGRGELFF

d_gene: NA
j_gene: TRBJ2-3
v_gene: TRBV11-2
abundance: many
CDR3nt: TGTGCCAGCAGCACGATGTGGGGGTTGGGGGCGGGCACAGATACGCAGTATTTT
CDR3aa: CASSTMWGLGAGTDTQYF

d_gene: NA
j_gene: TRBJ2-1
v_gene: TRBV4-2
abundance: many
CDR3nt: TGTGCCAGCAGCCAAGTTAGGCTAGCCGATGATGAGCAGTTCTTC
CDR3aa: CASSQVRLADDEQFF

d_gene: TRBD2
j_gene: TRBJ2-6
v_gene: TRBV18
abundance: NA
CDR3nt: TGTGCCAGCTCACCACGCGCGGGAGAATCTTCTGGGGCCAACGTCCTGACTTTC
CDR3aa: CASSPRAGESSGANVLTF

d_gene: NA
j_gene: TRBJ1-5
v_gene: TRBV28
abundance: many
CDR3nt: TGTGCCAGCAGGCAGGGCAACAATCAGCCCCAGCATTTT
CDR3aa: CASRQGNNQPQHF

d_gene: NA
j_gene: TRBJ2-2
v_gene: TRBV20-1
abundance: many
CDR3nt: TGCAGTGCAAACCACGGTTTCGGGGAGCTGTTTTTT
CDR3aa: CSANHGFGELFF

d_gene: TRBD1
j_gene: TRBJ2-7
v_gene: TRBV10-3
abundance: many
CDR3nt: TGTGCCATCAGCCCGGGACAGGGGACGTACGAGCAGTACTTC
CDR3aa: CAISPGQGTYEQYF